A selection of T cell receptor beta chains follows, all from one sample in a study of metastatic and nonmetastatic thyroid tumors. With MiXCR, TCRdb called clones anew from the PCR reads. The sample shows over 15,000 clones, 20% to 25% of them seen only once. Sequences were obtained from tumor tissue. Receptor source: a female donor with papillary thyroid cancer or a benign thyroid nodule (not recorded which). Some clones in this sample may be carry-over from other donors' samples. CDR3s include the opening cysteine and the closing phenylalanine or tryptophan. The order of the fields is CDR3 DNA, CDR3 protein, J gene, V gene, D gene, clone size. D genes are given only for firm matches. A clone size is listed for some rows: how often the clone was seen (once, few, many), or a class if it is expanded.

DNA: TGCGCCAGCAGTGAGGGACAGTCCTACGAGCAGTACTTC
CDR3: CASSEGQSYEQYF
J: TRBJ2-7
V: TRBV10-1
D: -
size: -

DNA: TGTGCCAGCAGCTTCGGGGGGGACCTCAGCAATCAGCCCCAGCATTTT
CDR3: CASSFGGDLSNQPQHF
J: TRBJ1-5
V: TRBV13
D: -
size: large

DNA: TGTGCCTGGAGTGTACTCCTTTGTCATGTAAACACCATATATTTT
CDR3: CAWSVLLCHVNTIYF
J: TRBJ1-3
V: TRBV30
D: -
size: -

DNA: TGCAGTGCTCCGAGGGGGGGCTTGAACACTGAAGCTTTCTTT
CDR3: CSAPRGGLNTEAFF
J: TRBJ1-1
V: TRBV20-1
D: -
size: many

DNA: TGCGCCAGCAGCGACTTAGCGGGAGGGCCGAGCACAGATACGCAGTATTTT
CDR3: CASSDLAGGPSTDTQYF
J: TRBJ2-3
V: TRBV5-1
D: TRBD2
size: many

DNA: TGTGCCAGTCGTACCCCCGGGACTAGCGGGAGCGTGCAGTACTTC
CDR3: CASRTPGTSGSVQYF
J: TRBJ2-7
V: TRBV6-1
D: TRBD2
size: -

DNA: TGCAGTGCTGGCCTGAGGCGGGATGGCGCAGATACGCAGTATTTT
CDR3: CSAGLRRDGADTQYF
J: TRBJ2-3
V: TRBV20-1
D: -
size: many

DNA: TGTGCCTGGAGTGTAGACCCAAACAATGAGCAGTTCTTC
CDR3: CAWSVDPNNEQFF
J: TRBJ2-1
V: TRBV30
D: -
size: many

DNA: TGTGCCTGGAGTGCGGGGAGCACAGATACGCAGTATTTT
CDR3: CAWSAGSTDTQYF
J: TRBJ2-3
V: TRBV30
D: -
size: many

DNA: TGTGCCAGTAGTGGACTCTCCTACGAGCAGTACTTC
CDR3: CASSGLSYEQYF
J: TRBJ2-7
V: TRBV19
D: -
size: many

DNA: TGTGCCAGCAGCTTAGGACAGGGAGCTTTCTTT
CDR3: CASSLGQGAFF
J: TRBJ1-1
V: TRBV13
D: -
size: -

DNA: TGTGCCAGCAGCCCGGGAACAGGGTTTGCTGAAAAACTGTTTTTT
CDR3: CASSPGTGFAEKLFF
J: TRBJ1-4
V: TRBV7-8
D: -
size: many

DNA: TGTGCCAGACCTCCCGAAGCTTTCTTT
CDR3: CARPPEAFF
J: TRBJ1-1
V: TRBV6-4
D: -
size: many

DNA: TGTGCCAGCAGCTTTGGGACAGGGTGGACTGAAGCTTTCTTT
CDR3: CASSFGTGWTEAFF
J: TRBJ1-1
V: TRBV7-8
D: TRBD1
size: -

DNA: TGCAGTGCTGGGCCCTCCGGGACAGGGAGGGGGACTGAAGCTTTCTTT
CDR3: CSAGPSGTGRGTEAFF
J: TRBJ1-1
V: TRBV20-1
D: TRBD1
size: medium-sized

DNA: TGTGCCAGCAGCCTCGGACCCTCTGGGGCCAACGTCCTGACTTTC
CDR3: CASSLGPSGANVLTF
J: TRBJ2-6
V: TRBV11-2
D: -
size: -

DNA: TGTGCCAGCAGTTACGGTCAGTGCGGGAGATTGAGAAATGAGCAGTTCTTC
CDR3: CASSYGQCGRLRNEQFF
J: TRBJ2-1
V: TRBV6-2/TRBV6-3
D: TRBD2
size: few

DNA: TGCAGTGCGGACGGACACCGGGGCAGGAGCAATCAGCCCCAGCATTTT
CDR3: CSADGHRGRSNQPQHF
J: TRBJ1-5
V: TRBV20-1
D: -
size: -

DNA: TGTGCCAGCAGCCCTTCGCCAGGGCACTATGGCTACACCTTC
CDR3: CASSPSPGHYGYTF
J: TRBJ1-2
V: TRBV28
D: -
size: many

DNA: TGTGCCAGCAGCCGGGACACAGAGACCCAGTACTTC
CDR3: CASSRDTETQYF
J: TRBJ2-5
V: TRBV6-5
D: -
size: few

DNA: TGTGCCAGCAGTGAAGAGAGCGAGACCCAGTACTTC
CDR3: CASSEESETQYF
J: TRBJ2-5
V: TRBV6-1
D: -
size: few

DNA: TGCAGTGCTAGAGAGCATCCCCAGAGCTCCTACAATGAGCAGTTCTTC
CDR3: CSAREHPQSSYNEQFF
J: TRBJ2-1
V: TRBV20-1
D: -
size: many

DNA: TGTGCCAGCAGCCCGAGCGCAGATGATTGGAGTCCGAACACAGATACGCAGTATTTT
CDR3: CASSPSADDWSPNTDTQYF
J: TRBJ2-3
V: TRBV7-1
D: -
size: many

DNA: TGCGCCAGCAGCGAACCGGGACAGCTGCAAACAGTTTACGAGCAGTACTTC
CDR3: CASSEPGQLQTVYEQYF
J: TRBJ2-7
V: TRBV5-1
D: TRBD1
size: many

DNA: TGTGCCAGCACCCCGGGACTAGCGGATAATGAGCAGTTCTTC
CDR3: CASTPGLADNEQFF
J: TRBJ2-1
V: TRBV7-2
D: TRBD2
size: many

DNA: TGTGTCAGCAGCCCCCGCCTAGTGACGGTAGGAGAGACCCAGTACTTC
CDR3: CVSSPRLVTVGETQYF
J: TRBJ2-5
V: TRBV11-3
D: -
size: many

DNA: TGTGCCAGCCGGAAGGGCGGTGAGGAGACCCAGTACTTC
CDR3: CASRKGGEETQYF
J: TRBJ2-5
V: TRBV28
D: -
size: many

DNA: TGTGCCAGCTGGGGCCTCATTAACTATGGCTACACCTTC
CDR3: CASWGLINYGYTF
J: TRBJ1-2
V: TRBV6-1
D: -
size: many

DNA: TGCAGTGCTAGACGTTTTCGACTAGCGGGAGGGCCCTTCGTTTACGAGCAGTACTTC
CDR3: CSARRFRLAGGPFVYEQYF
J: TRBJ2-7
V: TRBV20-1
D: TRBD2
size: once

DNA: TGTGCCAGCAGCGCAGCCTGGGGCCAGCCCCAGCATTTT
CDR3: CASSAAWGQPQHF
J: TRBJ1-5
V: TRBV3-1
D: -
size: -

DNA: TGTGCCAGCTGTAGACTAGCGGGATTTTCAGAGACCCAGTACTTC
CDR3: CASCRLAGFSETQYF
J: TRBJ2-5
V: TRBV6-4
D: TRBD2
size: many

DNA: TGTGCCAGTAGTGAACCGGGACTAGGCTCCTACGAGCAGTACTTC
CDR3: CASSEPGLGSYEQYF
J: TRBJ2-7
V: TRBV19
D: TRBD2
size: many

DNA: TGCAGTGCTAGAGGTGCGGCGGGGTTTAATGAGCAGTTCTTC
CDR3: CSARGAAGFNEQFF
J: TRBJ2-1
V: TRBV20-1
D: -
size: medium-sized

DNA: TGTGCCAGCAGTGTAACAACTAGCGGGAGGGCCTATGAGCAGTTCTTC
CDR3: CASSVTTSGRAYEQFF
J: TRBJ2-1
V: TRBV6-1
D: TRBD2
size: few

DNA: TGCGCCAGCAGCTACAGGGATACGCAGTATTTT
CDR3: CASSYRDTQYF
J: TRBJ2-3
V: TRBV5-1
D: -
size: many

DNA: TGTGCCAGCAGCTTAGAGCTTAATGAAAAACTGTTTTTT
CDR3: CASSLELNEKLFF
J: TRBJ1-4
V: TRBV7-2
D: -
size: -

DNA: TGTGCCAGCAGCTTAGTAAGTGGAGGTAATTCACCCCTCCACTTT
CDR3: CASSLVSGGNSPLHF
J: TRBJ1-6
V: TRBV11-3
D: -
size: medium-sized

DNA: TGTGCCAGCAGTTTAGGGGCAGGGGGGCTGAATGAGCAGTTCTTC
CDR3: CASSLGAGGLNEQFF
J: TRBJ2-1
V: TRBV27
D: -
size: few

DNA: TGTGCCAGCAGGATCGCCGGGGGGACTAATGAAAAACTGTTTTTT
CDR3: CASRIAGGTNEKLFF
J: TRBJ1-4
V: TRBV7-9
D: -
size: many

DNA: TGTGCCAGCAGCTCCCCTCGGACAAGCTACGAGCAGTACTTC
CDR3: CASSSPRTSYEQYF
J: TRBJ2-7
V: TRBV5-6
D: -
size: many

DNA: TGTGCCAGCAGCTGGGGACAGTACTACGAGCAGTACTTC
CDR3: CASSWGQYYEQYF
J: TRBJ2-7
V: TRBV7-2
D: TRBD1
size: medium-sized

DNA: TGTGCCTCGGCGGGAGGGACCCAAGAGACCCAGTACTTC
CDR3: CASAGGTQETQYF
J: TRBJ2-5
V: TRBV12-3/TRBV12-4
D: TRBD2
size: many

DNA: TGCGCCAGCAATATCGGAGGGGGCAAGAACACCGGGGAGCTGTTTTTT
CDR3: CASNIGGGKNTGELFF
J: TRBJ2-2
V: TRBV5-1
D: -
size: many

DNA: TGCGCCAGCAGCGAGAATGCGGGCACAGATACGCAGTATTTT
CDR3: CASSENAGTDTQYF
J: TRBJ2-3
V: TRBV7-9
D: -
size: few

DNA: TGTGCCAGCAGCCAACCGGGGTTCGGGAACTATGGCTACACCTTC
CDR3: CASSQPGFGNYGYTF
J: TRBJ1-2
V: TRBV7-8
D: -
size: medium-sized

DNA: TGTGCTAGCAAACAGGGACGCTCTGGAAACACCATATATTTT
CDR3: CASKQGRSGNTIYF
J: TRBJ1-3
V: TRBV6-1
D: -
size: -

DNA: TGTGCCAGCAGCCCCCGGGACAGGGACTACGAGCAGTACTTC
CDR3: CASSPRDRDYEQYF
J: TRBJ2-7
V: TRBV11-3
D: TRBD1
size: -

DNA: TGTGCCGGTCAGATAGCGGGGTCCTCCTACAATGAGCAGTTCTTC
CDR3: CAGQIAGSSYNEQFF
J: TRBJ2-1
V: TRBV2
D: TRBD2
size: many

DNA: TGCAGTGCTAGACTGACAGGGAACACCATATATTTT
CDR3: CSARLTGNTIYF
J: TRBJ1-3
V: TRBV20-1
D: TRBD1
size: -

DNA: TGTGCCAGCAGTCCTACTTCTCCCACAGAGACCCAGTACTTC
CDR3: CASSPTSPTETQYF
J: TRBJ2-5
V: TRBV27
D: -
size: many

DNA: TGTGCCAGCAGCTTAAGGTTCTCTGGAAACACCATATATTTT
CDR3: CASSLRFSGNTIYF
J: TRBJ1-3
V: TRBV7-3
D: -
size: -

DNA: TGTGCCAGCTCACATGCTGTGGGTGGTAATCAGCCCCAGCATTTT
CDR3: CASSHAVGGNQPQHF
J: TRBJ1-5
V: TRBV18
D: -
size: -

DNA: TGTGCCTGGTTCGAAATGGGCCCCAAGGGCTCCTATGGCTACACCTTC
CDR3: CAWFEMGPKGSYGYTF
J: TRBJ1-2
V: TRBV30
D: -
size: many

DNA: TGTGCCAGCAGTTTATCCCGGGAGACCCAGTACTTC
CDR3: CASSLSRETQYF
J: TRBJ2-5
V: TRBV28
D: -
size: many

DNA: TGTGCCAGCAGCGTAGATAGCTACAATGAGCAGTTCTTC
CDR3: CASSVDSYNEQFF
J: TRBJ2-1
V: TRBV9
D: -
size: many